This TCR beta chain originates from a study of sequential checkpoint blockade in melanoma. Whole-study context: Each arm's sequence ended with maintenance nivolumab.

The length of the CDR3 is 17 residues. Germline trimming cut 0 bases from V and 7 bases from J; bases unmatched to any gene: 10. CDR1 is LGHNA, CDR2 YNFKEQ, per germline. The assay was immunoSEQ multiplex PCR, and TCRdb's table has in-frame clones only and misses some. Among 35,000 to 45,000 clones listed, 88% were seen once. Treatment indicated: randomized to nivolumab then ipilimumab (arm A) or the reverse (arm B). No patient had prior DNA-damaging chemotherapy. This receptor was identified in a human donor with melanoma. The source was CD8+ T cells sorted from blood (inferred from file names), collected from a patient given nivolumab and ipilimumab in sequence. This chain uses TRBV4-2 with TRBJ2-2, with 8 bases fitting TRBD2. CDR3 nucleotide sequence: TGTGCCAGCAGCCAAGATTTGCGGGAGGATCTTATCGGGGAGCTGTTTTTT. Its protein is CASSQDLREDLIGELFF.